This entry lists 27 T cell receptor beta chains sequenced from one sample in a study of T cell repertoires in cytomegalovirus infection. TCRdb re-derived calls from the reads in MiXCR, one entry per CDR3 protein. The profile shows around 540,000 distinct CDR3 sequences, 30% to 40% of them singletons. What these receptors recognize is not known. The sequencing here drew on cultured PBMCs, taken from culture after CMV antigen stimulation. Receptors originate from a human donor in good health (CMV status not recorded). Some clones in this sample may be carry-over from other donors' samples.

The chain links TRBV19 to TRBJ2-1; D not resolved. Trimming took off 5 bases at V and 4 bases at J, with 15 bases between the two ends. This CDR3 comprises 15 residues. The germline gives CDR1 LNHDA, CDR2 SQIVND (reference sequence). The CDR3: CASSYRTGPYNEQFF. DNA of the CDR3: TGTGCCAGTAGTTACCGGACGGGTCCATACAATGAGCAGTTCTTC.

The V and J genes are TRBV9 and TRBJ1-6, with D unclear. Germline values: CDR1 SGDLS, CDR2 YYNGEE. The germline V and J ends were trimmed by 4 bases and 7 bases, with 12 bases remaining between them. There are 14 residues in the CDR3. CDR3 nucleotides: TGTGCCAGCAGCCAGTCGACGGGAAATTCACCCCTCCACTTT. This encodes CASSQSTGNSPLHF.

V is TRBV7-2 and J is TRBJ2-1; the match to TRBD2 covers 7 bases. In germline, CDR1 is SGHTA, CDR2 FQGNSA. The length of the CDR3 is 14 residues. V gave up 5 bases and J gave up 11 bases; unmatched junction bases: 12. In nucleotides, the CDR3 is TGTGCCAGCAGCCCCCAACTAGCGAGGGGTAAGCAGTTCTTC. Translated, it gives CASSPQLARGKQFF.

The CDR3 DNA sequence: TGTGCCAGCGGGAGGGGGGCTCACTCCTACGAGCAGTACTTC. This translates into CASGRGAHSYEQYF. V usage is TRBV28 and J usage is TRBJ2-7; weak D call: TRBD2 (7 bases). CDR1 is MDHEN, CDR2 SYDVKM, per germline. The CDR3 is 14 residues long. Deletions cut 8 bases from V and 0 bases from J, with 14 bases between.

V gene TRBV5-1 combines with J gene TRBJ2-2; 12 nucleotides match TRBD2. The CDR3 extends over 16 amino acids. From germline, CDR1 is SGHRS and CDR2 YFSETQ. V was pared by 4 bases and J by 5 bases, with 6 bases of the junction left unmatched. The CDR3 loop reads CASSKTSGRYTGELFF. In DNA form, the CDR3 reads TGCGCCAGCAGCAAGACTAGCGGGAGATATACCGGGGAGCTGTTTTTT.

The chain joins TRBV11-2 to TRBJ1-1; no firm D call. In germline, CDR1 is SGHAT, CDR2 FQNNGV. Trimming took 5 bases from V and 0 from J, leaving 7 bases between them. There are 13 residues in the CDR3. CDR3 bases: TGTGCCAGCAGCGTCGATCTGAACACTGAAGCTTTCTTT. This gives the protein CASSVDLNTEAFF.

This clonotype occurred a few times. The chain links TRBV7-2 to TRBJ2-4; 8 bases align to TRBD2. With 5 bases clipped from V and 1 base from J, the junction kept 1 base outside the gene matches. In germline, CDR1 is SGHTA, CDR2 FQGNSA. The CDR3 spans 14 residues. The CDR3 is CASSGGRAKNIQYF. DNA of the CDR3: TGTGCCAGCAGCGGCGGGAGGGCCAAAAACATTCAGTACTTC.

The chain couples TRBV27 to TRBJ1-6; D is undetermined. CDR3 length: 16 residues. The germline V gene has CDR1 MNHEY and CDR2 SMNVEV (reference sequence). The V gene lost 5 bases and the J gene lost 1 base, with 12 bases spanning the gap. The CDR3 bases are TGTGCCAGCAGTGATCTCCGTCGGTCCTATAATTCACCCCTCCACTTT. Translated: CASSDLRRSYNSPLHF.

This clonotype was counted a few times. The J gene is TRBJ2-5, the V gene TRBV7-9, with 10 bases identical to TRBD2. CDR1 is SEHNR and CDR2 is FQNEAQ in the germline V gene (reference sequence). Trimming removed 1 base from V and 5 bases from J; junction bases left unmatched: 7. The CDR3 is 16 amino acids. The DNA for the CDR3 is TGTGCCAGCAGCTTAGATGACTTAGCGGGAGGTGAGACCCAGTACTTC. Translated: CASSLDDLAGGETQYF.

The chain is built from TRBV4-2 and TRBJ1-6; TRBD1 aligns across 7 bases. Germline V lookup: CDR1 LGHNA, CDR2 YNFKEQ. J gave up 5 bases and V 4 bases, and 11 bases lay outside the gene matches. The CDR3 has 17 amino acids. The chain's CDR3 is CASSLRSFRGNNSPLHF. In DNA, the CDR3 is TGTGCCAGCAGCCTAAGGAGCTTCAGGGGGAATAATTCACCCCTCCACTTT.

This chain uses TRBV9 with TRBJ1-4; D call uncertain. The CDR3 spans 16 residues. Trimming left V 3 bases short and J 0 bases short, with 12 bases between. CDR1 is SGDLS and CDR2 is YYNGEE in the germline V gene. CDR3 nucleotide sequence: TGTGCCAGCAGCGCCGGGCCGCAAGCAACTAATGAAAAACTGTTTTTT. Translating gives CASSAGPQATNEKLFF.

This clonotype was detected ten times or more. The rearrangement links TRBV7-2 to TRBJ1-4, with D possibly matching TRBD1 (5 bases). The CDR3 loop spans 15 amino acids. Germline V gene data show CDR1 as SGHTA and CDR2 as FQGNSA. V was pared by 5 bases and J by 3 bases, with 13 bases between. CDR3 sequence reads: CASSPMAGPNEKLFF. As DNA, the CDR3 is TGTGCCAGCAGCCCTATGGCAGGGCCTAATGAAAAACTGTTTTTT.

This clonotype was observed a few times. The V and J genes are TRBV12-3 or TRBV12-4 and TRBJ2-3; the match to TRBD2 covers 15 bases. Unmatched junction bases numbered 20, after V lost 3 bases and J lost 10 bases. The CDR3 runs 20 residues. CDR3 sequence reads: CASSFFGLAGGISTAKAQYF. CDR3 in DNA: TGTGCCAGCAGTTTCTTTGGACTAGCGGGAGGGATATCGACTGCCAAGGCGCAGTATTTT.

The genes are TRBV28 and TRBJ1-5, with D maybe TRBD1 (6 bases). Looked up from germline, CDR1 is MDHEN and CDR2 is SYDVKM. The CDR3 is 12 amino acids. Trimming left V 7 bases short and J 6 bases short, with 10 bases between. The CDR3 spells CASKTGIQPQHF. CDR3 sequence (DNA): TGTGCCAGCAAAACAGGGATTCAGCCCCAGCATTTT.

This clonotype has only a few counts. The V gene is TRBV12-3 or TRBV12-4, the J gene TRBJ2-3; no definite D call. With 7 bases removed from V and 2 bases from J, the gap between germline ends came to 13 bases. This CDR3 spans 14 amino acids. CDR3 nucleotides: TGTGCCAGCATCTCAGGCCTAAACACAGATACGCAGTATTTT. Its protein is CASISGLNTDTQYF.

A few counts support this clonotype. The chain uses TRBV25-1 and TRBJ2-5; maybe TRBD1 (5 bases). V gave up 3 bases and J gave up 1 base, with 12 bases separating them. The CDR3 extends over 15 amino acids. Germline V gene data show CDR1 as MGHDK and CDR2 as SYGVNS. The CDR3 reads CASSDMGRTQETQYF. DNA of the CDR3: TGTGCCAGCAGTGATATGGGGCGGACCCAAGAGACCCAGTACTTC.

The V and J genes are TRBV6-2 or TRBV6-3 and TRBJ1-1; weak D call: TRBD1 (5 bases). This CDR3 has 13 amino acids. In germline, CDR1 is MNHEY, CDR2 SVGEGT. V was trimmed by 8 bases and J by 4 bases, leaving 14 bases between them. CDR3 sequence (DNA): TGTGCCAGCGGGGCCGTGGCGGGCACTGAAGCTTTCTTT. Encoded protein: CASGAVAGTEAFF.

There are many counts of this clonotype. The rearrangement joins TRBV7-2 to TRBJ1-1; D is possibly TRBD1 (5 bases). The V and J ends lost 4 bases and 0 bases respectively, with 15 bases between them. Germline V gene lookup returns CDR1 SGHTA and CDR2 FQGNSA. The CDR3 is 16 amino acids. Written as DNA, the CDR3 is TGTGCCAGCAGCTCCTGGCGACAGCACATGAACACTGAAGCTTTCTTT. Amino acid sequence: CASSSWRQHMNTEAFF.

This chain connects TRBV5-6 to TRBJ2-5, with D perhaps TRBD2 (6 bases). Per the germline V gene, CDR1 is SGHDT and CDR2 is YYEEEE. V was cut by 0 bases and J by 1 base, with 13 bases left in between. This CDR3 is built from 16 residues. The CDR3 is CASSLGGGAAQETQYF. The CDR3 DNA follows: TGTGCCAGCAGCTTGGGAGGAGGGGCGGCCCAAGAGACCCAGTACTTC.

This clonotype was counted at least ten times. The gene calls are TRBV7-2 and TRBJ2-3, with a weak D call TRBD2 (6 bases). This CDR3 is built from 16 residues. Looked up from germline, CDR1 is SGHTA and CDR2 is FQGNSA. Trimming removed 6 bases at V and 4 bases at J, with 20 bases between. The CDR3 loop is CASSFSGLYIPDTQYF. CDR3 sequence (DNA): TGTGCCAGCAGTTTTTCGGGACTCTACATCCCAGATACGCAGTATTTT.

The genes are TRBV7-2 and TRBJ2-1; unclear D gene. Trimming pared 5 bases from V and 3 bases from J, leaving 14 bases between. This CDR3 is built from 15 residues. CDR1 and CDR2 from the germline V gene are SGHTA and FQGNSA. In nucleotides, the CDR3 is TGTGCCAGCAGCCTCATAGCAAAGGTCTACAATGAGCAGTTCTTC. It yields the protein CASSLIAKVYNEQFF.

J is TRBJ2-3 and V is TRBV18, with D hard to call. The germline gives CDR1 KGHSH, CDR2 LQKENI. Trimming stripped 3 bases from V and 6 bases from J, with 7 bases between. The CDR3 loop spans 12 amino acids. The CDR3 DNA follows: TGTGCCAGCTCACCTGCCAGGGATACGCAGTATTTT. It yields the protein CASSPARDTQYF.

The V gene is TRBV15, the J gene TRBJ2-5; no definite D call. The germline V and J ends were trimmed by 0 bases and 7 bases, with 9 bases remaining between them. CDR1 and CDR2 from the germline V gene are LNHNV and YYDKDF (reference sequence). The CDR3 runs to 13 residues. CDR3 amino acids: CATSRDRRGTQYF. DNA for the CDR3: TGTGCCACCAGCAGAGATCGTAGAGGGACCCAGTACTTC.

This clonotype was seen a few times. In DNA, the CDR3 is TGTGCCAGCAGCCGCTATAGCGACAATGAGCAGTTCTTC. It specifies CASSRYSDNEQFF. The rearrangement joins TRBV7-2 to TRBJ2-1, with a tentative D call TRBD2 (5 bases). This CDR3 spans 13 amino acids. The germline V gene encodes CDR1 SGHTA and CDR2 FQGNSA. V lost 5 bases and J 5 bases, leaving 10 bases between the germline ends.

This clonotype was picked up a small number of times. The CDR3 here is CASSVPDQGYEQYV. The CDR3 nucleotides read TGTGCCAGCAGTGTCCCTGACCAAGGGTACGAGCAGTACGTC. The gene calls are TRBV2 and TRBJ2-7, with unresolved D. The length of the CDR3 is 14 residues. Trimming shortened V by 4 bases and J by 4 bases, and 14 bases separated the two germline ends. CDR1 is SNHLY, CDR2 FYNNEI, per germline.

The chain links TRBV19 to TRBJ2-1, with TRBD1 identical over 9 bases. The CDR3 covers 16 residues. Per the germline V gene, CDR1 is LNHDA and CDR2 is SQIVND (reference sequence). Unmatched junction bases numbered 10, after V lost 1 base and J lost 9 bases. The CDR3 bases are TGTGCCAGTAGTATAGGAGGCCATACAGGGGGCTCTGAGCAGTTCTTC. This translates into CASSIGGHTGGSEQFF.

The rearrangement joins TRBV4-1 to TRBJ2-2, with D possibly matching TRBD2 (6 bases). The CDR3 extends over 14 amino acids. The V and J ends lost 1 base and 7 bases respectively, with 10 bases between them. CDR1 MGHRA and CDR2 YSYEKL come from the germline V gene. CDR3 sequence reads: CASSQVGRSGELFF. CDR3 coding DNA: TGCGCCAGCAGCCAAGTGGGGAGGAGCGGGGAGCTGTTTTTT.